The 26 T cell receptor beta chains listed next were all sequenced from one sample in a study of cytomegalovirus exposure and HLA in healthy donors. The PCR employed 60 Vbeta primers together with 13 Jbeta primers. The table came from immunoSEQ multiplex PCR; TCRdb's copy has only in-frame clones and leaves some out. Here the sample spans about 130,000 clones, about 80% being singletons. Sequenced: PBMCs. Receptors originate from a man aged 45-65 years in good health and CMV-seronegative.

V gene TRBV28 combines with J gene TRBJ2-6; 7 bases are shared with TRBD2. V was pared by 4 bases and J by 3 bases, with 6 bases of the junction left unmatched. CDR3 length: 16 amino acids. Germline V gene lookup returns CDR1 MDHEN and CDR2 SYDVKM. CDR3: CASSSPGGSGANVLTF. CDR3 nucleotide sequence: TGTGCCAGCAGTTCCCCGGGAGGCAGTGGGGCCAACGTCCTGACTTTC.

Concerning this clone itself: The same CDR3 also results from other DNA sequences found in this sample. V and J are TRBV5-1 and TRBJ2-6; a weak D match, TRBD2 (6 bases). This CDR3 comprises 15 residues. Trimming took 2 bases from V and 1 from J, leaving 7 bases between them. Germline CDR1 reads SGHRS; CDR2 reads YFSETQ. In DNA form, the CDR3 reads TGCGCCAGCAGCTTAGGAGGGTCTGGGGCCAACGTCCTGACTTTC. Encoded protein: CASSLGGSGANVLTF.

This chain links TRBV5-1 with TRBJ2-5; 8 positions agree with TRBD1. Germline CDR1 SGHRS, CDR2 YFSETQ. The trim removed 3 bases at V and 5 bases at J, leaving 3 bases unmatched. The CDR3 is made up of 13 amino acids. CDR3: CASSSGGAETQYF. Written as DNA, the CDR3 is TGCGCCAGCAGCTCAGGGGGCGCGGAGACCCAGTACTTC.

The V call is TRBV11-2, the J call TRBJ1-4, with TRBD1 matching 7 bases. Germline V lookup: CDR1 SGHAT, CDR2 FQNNGV. The V segment lost 1 base and the J segment 5 bases; nucleotides outside the gene matches: 4. There are 15 residues in the CDR3. The CDR3 DNA reads as TGTGCCAGCAGCTTAGCCAGGGGGATAAATGAAAAACTGTTTTTT. This sequence encodes CASSLARGINEKLFF.

DNA of the CDR3: TGCAGCGGTGTACATGAAAACACTGAAGCTTTCTTT. This translates into CSGVHENTEAFF. This chain links TRBV29-1 with TRBJ1-1; no clear D. This CDR3 is 12 amino acids long. V was trimmed by 7 bases and J by 2 bases, leaving 11 bases between them. Germline V gives CDR1 SQVTM, CDR2 ANQGSEA.

This rearrangement joins TRBV5-1 to TRBJ2-1, with D possibly matching TRBD2 (5 bases). Germline CDR1 and CDR2: SGHRS and YFSETQ. This CDR3 contains 12 residues. Trimming left V 2 bases short and J 6 bases short, with 6 bases between. CDR3 residues: CASSFGGNEQFF. The CDR3 region has the DNA TGCGCCAGCAGCTTTGGAGGCAATGAGCAGTTCTTC.

This clone appeared once. The J gene is TRBJ2-3, the V gene TRBV5-8; 8 nucleotides agree with TRBD1. The CDR3 totals 14 residues. Germline-derived CDR1 and CDR2 are SGHTS and YDEGEE. V was pared by 5 bases and J by 1 base, with 3 bases of the junction left unmatched. The CDR3 reads CASSKQGGTDTQYF. For the CDR3, the DNA is TGTGCCAGCAGTAAACAGGGGGGCACAGATACGCAGTATTTT. The whole variable domain, remainder taken from reference TRBV5-8 and TRBJ2-3, is EAGVTQSPTHLIKTRGQQATLRCSPISGHTSVYWYQQALGLGLQFLLWYDEGEERNRGNFPPRFSGRQFPNYSSELNVNALELEDSALYLCASSKQGGTDTQYFGPGTRLTVL.

CDR3 DNA: TGTGCCAGCAGCTTACAGGGTTTCGAGCAGTACTTC. Amino acid sequence: CASSLQGFEQYF. The chain combines TRBV7-2 with TRBJ2-7, with D perhaps matching TRBD1 (5 bases). CDR1 is SGHTA and CDR2 is FQGNSA in the germline V gene. The V gene lost 2 bases and the J gene lost 6 bases, with 8 bases spanning the gap. The CDR3 has 12 residues.

The chain has TRBV5-1 and TRBJ2-1; D may be TRBD1 (5 bases). Germline loops: CDR1 SGHRS, CDR2 YFSETQ. The CDR3 totals 16 residues. The V end lost 4 bases, the J end lost 2 bases, and 16 bases lay between the germline ends. CDR3: CASSLRTKITYNEQFF. The CDR3 DNA reads as TGCGCCAGCAGCCTAAGGACAAAGATTACCTACAATGAGCAGTTCTTC.

The CDR3 loop is CAISGDRGSETQYF. As DNA, the CDR3 is TGTGCCATCAGTGGAGACAGGGGGTCAGAGACCCAGTACTTC. The chain employs TRBV10-3 and TRBJ2-5; 9 positions agree with TRBD1. Germline V lookup: CDR1 ENHRY, CDR2 SYGVKD. This CDR3 is 14 amino acids long. V shed 4 bases and J 4 bases; nucleotides not matched to a gene: 4.

The rearrangement links TRBV19 to TRBJ2-1; 8 nucleotides align to TRBD2. CDR1 is LNHDA, CDR2 SQIVND, per germline (reference sequence). Trimming cost V 4 bases and J 0 bases; bases outside gene matches: 8. The CDR3 consists of 17 residues. CDR3 sequence (DNA): TGTGCCAGTAGTACCAGAACTAGCGGAAGCTCCTACAATGAGCAGTTCTTC. Translating it yields CASSTRTSGSSYNEQFF.

This clone was seen a few times. The CDR3 is CASSVGTLIHSGNTIYF. The DNA of the CDR3 is TGTGCCAGCAGCGTCGGGACACTTATCCACTCTGGAAACACCATATATTTT. The rearrangement links TRBV9 to TRBJ1-3; D is possibly TRBD1 (6 bases). Trimming removed 2 bases at V and 0 bases at J, with 15 bases between. This CDR3 spans 17 amino acids. Per germline, CDR1 SGDLS and CDR2 YYNGEE.

The DNA of the CDR3 is TGTGCCATCAGTGATTTCTCTCGGACAGGGGGTCAGCCCCAGCATTTT. Translated, it gives CAISDFSRTGGQPQHF. The rearrangement joins TRBV10-3 to TRBJ1-5; 10 bases map to TRBD1. Germline V CDR1 and CDR2: ENHRY, SYGVKD. The ends lost 3 bases at V and 6 bases at J; junction bases unmatched: 8. The CDR3 has 16 residues.

The chain joins TRBV5-1 to TRBJ2-1; 7 nucleotides agree with TRBD1. The germline gives CDR1 SGHRS, CDR2 YFSETQ. V lost 1 base and J lost 4; bases outside the gene matches: 5. The CDR3 has 15 residues. CDR3 loop: CASSLSGQEYNEQFF. The CDR3 region has the DNA TGCGCCAGCAGCTTGTCCGGACAGGAGTACAATGAGCAGTTCTTC.

This chain joins TRBV5-4 and TRBJ1-2; no clear D gene. Trimming stripped 6 bases from V and 0 bases from J, with 12 bases between. Germline CDR1 is SGHNT and CDR2 is YYREEE (reference sequence). The CDR3 contains 14 residues. This CDR3 reads CASTAGSSNYGYTF. The DNA of the CDR3 is TGTGCCAGCACCGCCGGGTCTTCTAACTATGGCTACACCTTC.

The chain has TRBV27 and TRBJ1-2; 8 bases are a match to TRBD1. In germline, CDR1 is MNHEY, CDR2 SMNVEV (reference sequence). This CDR3 is 13 amino acids long. V was pared by 6 bases and J by 3 bases, with 3 bases of the junction left unmatched. The CDR3 DNA is TGTGCCAGCAGCCCGACAGGGGACTATGGCTACACCTTC. It yields the protein CASSPTGDYGYTF.

The V gene is TRBV5-8, the J gene TRBJ1-5; maybe TRBD1 (6 bases). Trimming took off 9 bases at V and 1 base at J, with 14 bases between the two ends. CDR1 SGHTS and CDR2 YDEGEE come from the germline V gene. The CDR3 is made up of 14 amino acids. CDR3 DNA: TGTGCCACTACGACCAGGGGAAGCAATCAGCCCCAGCATTTT. This translates into CATTTRGSNQPQHF.

This chain's CDR3 is CATEETGRWGYTF. As DNA, the CDR3 is TGTGCCACAGAGGAGACAGGGCGTTGGGGCTACACCTTC. This rearrangement joins TRBV6-1 to TRBJ1-2, with 7 positions matching TRBD1. Trimming took 10 bases from V and 8 from J; bases not matched to a gene: 13. The CDR3 loop spans 13 amino acids. CDR1 and CDR2 (germline): MNHNS, SASEGT.

This sequence joins TRBV10-1 and TRBJ2-5, with TRBD2 matching over 8 bases. CDR1 WNHNN and CDR2 SYGVQD come from the germline V gene (reference sequence). The CDR3 totals 16 residues. V lost 0 bases and J lost 5; bases outside the gene matches: 8. This CDR3 is CASSESSGTGLETQYF. CDR3 nucleotides: TGCGCCAGCAGTGAGTCTAGCGGGACGGGTTTGGAGACCCAGTACTTC.

This clone has only one observation. The chain carries TRBV2 and TRBJ1-1; D gene unclear. The CDR3 totals 13 residues. V lost 4 bases to trimming and J lost 8 bases, with 14 bases between them. CDR1 and CDR2 from the germline V gene are SNHLY and FYNNEI. CDR3 sequence: CASSADSRTEAFF. The CDR3 nucleotides are TGTGCCAGCAGTGCGGACTCCAGGACCGAAGCTTTCTTT.

Comment on this clone: The DNA is omitted, as the CDR3 cannot be located on it reliably, and the CDR3 follows TCRdb's listing. J is TRBJ2-7 and V is TRBV21-1; the table gives TRBD1 as D, unverified against the DNA. TRBV21-1 constitutes a pseudogene. The CDR3 extends over 15 residues, inclusive of both ends. The CDR3 protein is CASSKVGQGSYEQYF.

Comments on this clone: The junction does not match germline at one end; this may be a read error. The chain recombines TRBV7-7 with TRBJ2-2; 10 positions agree with TRBD1. Germline V CDR1 and CDR2: SSHAT, FNYEAQ (reference sequence). This CDR3 is 15 amino acids long. The CDR3 coding sequence is TGTGCTAGCAGCGCCCGGGACAGGGGCACCGGGGAGCTGTTTTTT. Protein sequence: CASSARDRGTGELFF. Supplemented by reference TRBV7-7 and TRBJ2-2, the full variable domain reads GAGVSQSPRYKVTKRGQDVTLRCDPISSHATLYWYQQALGQGPEFLTYFNYEAQPDKSGLPSDRFSAERPEGSISTLTIQRTEQRDSAMYRCASSARDRGTGELFFGEGSRLTVL.

This chain's CDR3 is CASTRMGRSGANVLTF. The CDR3, as DNA: TGTGCCAGCACCAGAATGGGGAGATCTGGGGCCAACGTCCTGACTTTC. This rearrangement joins TRBV28 to TRBJ2-6; weak D call: TRBD2 (5 bases). V lost 7 bases to trimming and J lost 1 base, with 14 bases between them. The germline CDR1 and CDR2 sequences are MDHEN and SYDVKM. The CDR3 is made up of 16 amino acids.

The rearrangement uses TRBV6-5 and TRBJ1-2; tentatively, D is TRBD1 (5 bases). Germline V lookup: CDR1 MNHEY, CDR2 SVGAGI. V was trimmed by 0 bases and J by 4 bases, leaving 12 bases between them. The length of the CDR3 is 15 residues. The DNA of the CDR3 is TGTGCCAGCAGTTACTCGAAGGGGTACTCCTATGGCTACACCTTC. Translating it yields CASSYSKGYSYGYTF.

This clone was counted once. V gene TRBV6-4 combines with J gene TRBJ2-1, with D perhaps matching TRBD2 (6 bases). Germline V gene sequence: CDR1 MRHNA, CDR2 SNTAGT. V was shortened by 4 bases and J by 7 bases, with 11 bases between the two germline ends. The CDR3 has 13 amino acids. The CDR3 loop is CASSAASENEQFF. CDR3 sequence (DNA): TGTGCCAGCAGTGCGGCTAGCGAAAATGAGCAGTTCTTC.

The chain joins TRBV25-1 to TRBJ2-7, with unresolved D. Germline values: CDR1 MGHDK, CDR2 SYGVNS. Trimming took off 2 bases at V and 4 bases at J, with 15 bases between the two ends. There are 15 residues in the CDR3. This chain's CDR3 is CASSEVGSRWYEQYF. The CDR3 DNA reads TGTGCCAGCAGTGAAGTGGGTAGCCGTTGGTACGAGCAGTACTTC.